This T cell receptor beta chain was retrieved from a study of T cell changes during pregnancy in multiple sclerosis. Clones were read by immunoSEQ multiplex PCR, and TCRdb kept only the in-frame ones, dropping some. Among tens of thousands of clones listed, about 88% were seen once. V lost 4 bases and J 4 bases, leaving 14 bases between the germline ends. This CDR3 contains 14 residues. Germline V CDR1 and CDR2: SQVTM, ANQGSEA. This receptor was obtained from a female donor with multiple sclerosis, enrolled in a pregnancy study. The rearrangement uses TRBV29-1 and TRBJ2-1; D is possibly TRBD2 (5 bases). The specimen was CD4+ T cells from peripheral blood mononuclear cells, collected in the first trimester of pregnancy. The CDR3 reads CSVGGRGPYNEQFF. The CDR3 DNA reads TGCAGCGTTGGAGGGCGCGGACCTTACAATGAGCAGTTCTTC.